This T cell receptor beta chain was captured in a study of OX40 agonist ivuxolimab in advanced cancers. The study's findings and limits: Among the nonresponders, some also had low normalized T-cell clonal expansion. No antigen was identified for the clonally expanded peripheral T cells.

About this clone itself: Its antigen is unknown.

This CDR3 is 15 amino acids long. The germline V gene has CDR1 MNHEY and CDR2 SMNVEV (reference sequence). Trimming stripped 5 bases from V and 5 bases from J, with 16 bases between. The assay was immunoSEQ multiplex PCR, and TCRdb's table has in-frame clones only and misses some. The data contain approximately 110,000 clones, roughly 92% of them singletons. This sequence was found in an adult with an advanced solid tumor such as melanoma, head and neck, liver or kidney cancer. The gene calls are TRBV27 and TRBJ2-1; D is possibly TRBD1 (7 bases). The material was CD4+ or CD8+ T cells sorted from blood, obtained in a trial of the OX40 agonist ivuxolimab. The CDR3 reads CASSPLDREDNEQFF. The CDR3 nucleotides read TGTGCCAGCAGTCCGCTTGACAGGGAGGACAATGAGCAGTTCTTC.